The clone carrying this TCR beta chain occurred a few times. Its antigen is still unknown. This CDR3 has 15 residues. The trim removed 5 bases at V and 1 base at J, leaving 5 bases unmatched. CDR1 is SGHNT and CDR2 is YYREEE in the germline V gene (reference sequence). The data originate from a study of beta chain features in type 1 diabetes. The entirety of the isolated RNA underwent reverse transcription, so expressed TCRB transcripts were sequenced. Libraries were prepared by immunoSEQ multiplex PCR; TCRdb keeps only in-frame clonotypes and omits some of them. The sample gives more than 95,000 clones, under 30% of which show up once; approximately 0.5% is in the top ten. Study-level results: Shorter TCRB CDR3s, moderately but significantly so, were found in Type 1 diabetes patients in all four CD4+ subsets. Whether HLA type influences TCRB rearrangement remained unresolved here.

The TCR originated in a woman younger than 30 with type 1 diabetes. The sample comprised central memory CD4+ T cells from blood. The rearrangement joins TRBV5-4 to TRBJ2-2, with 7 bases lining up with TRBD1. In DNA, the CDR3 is TGTGCCAGCAGGCCCGGGACAGAGAACACCGGGGAGCTGTTTTTT. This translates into CASRPGTENTGELFF.